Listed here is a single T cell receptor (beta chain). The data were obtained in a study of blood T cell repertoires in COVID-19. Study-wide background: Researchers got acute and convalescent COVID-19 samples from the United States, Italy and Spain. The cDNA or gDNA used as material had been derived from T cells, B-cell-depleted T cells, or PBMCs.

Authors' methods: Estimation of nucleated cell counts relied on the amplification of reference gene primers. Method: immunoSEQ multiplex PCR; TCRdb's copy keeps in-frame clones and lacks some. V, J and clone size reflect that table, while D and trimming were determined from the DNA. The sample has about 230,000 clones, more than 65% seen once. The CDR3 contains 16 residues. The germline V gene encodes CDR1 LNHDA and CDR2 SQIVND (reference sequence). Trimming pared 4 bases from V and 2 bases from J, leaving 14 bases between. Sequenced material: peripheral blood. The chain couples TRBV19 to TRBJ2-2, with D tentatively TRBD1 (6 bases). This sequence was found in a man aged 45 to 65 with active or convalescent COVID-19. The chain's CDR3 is CASSTPPGHNTGELFF. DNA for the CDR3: TGTGCCAGTAGTACCCCCCCGGGACATAACACCGGGGAGCTGTTTTTT. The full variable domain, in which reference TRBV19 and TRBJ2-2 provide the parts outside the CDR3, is DGGITQSPKYLFRKEGQNVTLSCEQNLNHDAMYWYRQDPGQGLRLIYYSQIVNDFQKGDIAEGYSVSREKKESFPLTVTSAQKNPTAFYLCASSTPPGHNTGELFFGEGSRLTVL.